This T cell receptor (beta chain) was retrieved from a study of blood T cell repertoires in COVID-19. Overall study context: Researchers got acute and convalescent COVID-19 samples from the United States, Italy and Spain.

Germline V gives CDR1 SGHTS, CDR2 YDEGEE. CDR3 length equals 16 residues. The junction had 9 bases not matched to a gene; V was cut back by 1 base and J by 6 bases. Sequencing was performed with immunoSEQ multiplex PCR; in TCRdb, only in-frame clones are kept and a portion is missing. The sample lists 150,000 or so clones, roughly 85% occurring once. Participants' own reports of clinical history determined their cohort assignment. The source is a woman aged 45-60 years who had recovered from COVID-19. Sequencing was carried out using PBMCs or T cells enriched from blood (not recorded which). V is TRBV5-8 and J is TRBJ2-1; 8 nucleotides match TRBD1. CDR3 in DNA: TGTGCCAGCAGCTTGTTCGTGTCGACAGGGGTCAATGAGCAGTTCTTC. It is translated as CASSLFVSTGVNEQFF.